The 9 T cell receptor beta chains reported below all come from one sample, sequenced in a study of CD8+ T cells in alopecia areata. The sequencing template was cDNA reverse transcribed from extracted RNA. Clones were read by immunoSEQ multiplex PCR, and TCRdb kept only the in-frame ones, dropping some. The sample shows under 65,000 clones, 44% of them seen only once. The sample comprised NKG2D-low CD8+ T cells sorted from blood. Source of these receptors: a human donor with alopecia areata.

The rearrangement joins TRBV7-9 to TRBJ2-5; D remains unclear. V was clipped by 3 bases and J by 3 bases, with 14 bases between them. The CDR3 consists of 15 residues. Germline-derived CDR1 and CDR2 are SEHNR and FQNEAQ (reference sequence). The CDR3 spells CASSLALGREETQYF. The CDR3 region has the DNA TGTGCCAGCAGCTTGGCCCTTGGCAGAGAAGAGACCCAGTACTTC.

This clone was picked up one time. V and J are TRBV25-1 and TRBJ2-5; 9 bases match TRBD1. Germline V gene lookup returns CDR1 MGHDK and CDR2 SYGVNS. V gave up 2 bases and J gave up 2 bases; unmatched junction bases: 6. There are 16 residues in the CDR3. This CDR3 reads CASSEEDRGAQETQYF. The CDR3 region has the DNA TGTGCCAGCAGTGAAGAGGACAGGGGAGCGCAAGAGACCCAGTACTTC.

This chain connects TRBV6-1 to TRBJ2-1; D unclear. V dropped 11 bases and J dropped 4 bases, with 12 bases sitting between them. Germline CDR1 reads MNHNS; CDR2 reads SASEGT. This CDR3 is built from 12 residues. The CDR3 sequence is CAAGPGYNEQFF. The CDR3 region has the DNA TGTGCCGCAGGTCCCGGGTACAATGAGCAGTTCTTC.

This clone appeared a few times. The CDR3 here is CASSQYTGIQDTQYF. The CDR3 region has the DNA TGCGCCAGCAGTCAATACACAGGGATTCAGGATACGCAGTATTTT. V and J are TRBV23-1 and TRBJ2-3, with D maybe TRBD1 (6 bases). TRBV23-1 carries the ORF label, with uncertain function. V dropped 1 base and J dropped 6 bases, with 14 bases sitting between them. This CDR3 is 15 amino acids long.

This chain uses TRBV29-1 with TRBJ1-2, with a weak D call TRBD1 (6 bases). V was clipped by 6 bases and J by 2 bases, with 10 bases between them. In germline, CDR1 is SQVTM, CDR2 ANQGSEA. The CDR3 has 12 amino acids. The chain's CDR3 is CSVEQGNYGYTF. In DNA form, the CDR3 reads TGCAGCGTGGAACAGGGAAACTATGGCTACACCTTC. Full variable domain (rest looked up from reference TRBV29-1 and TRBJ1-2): SAVISQKPSRDICQRGTSLTIQCQVDSQVTMMFWYRQQPGQSLTLIATANQGSEATYESGFVIDKFPISRPNLTFSTLTVSNMSPEDSSIYLCSVEQGNYGYTFGSGTRLTVV.

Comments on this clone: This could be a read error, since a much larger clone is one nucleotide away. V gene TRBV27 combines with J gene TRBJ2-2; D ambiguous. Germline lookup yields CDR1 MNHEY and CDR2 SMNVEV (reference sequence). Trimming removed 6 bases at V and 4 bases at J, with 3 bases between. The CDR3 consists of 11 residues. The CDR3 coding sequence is TGTGCCAGCAGGGCCACCGGGGAGCTGTTTTTT. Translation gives CASRATGELFF.

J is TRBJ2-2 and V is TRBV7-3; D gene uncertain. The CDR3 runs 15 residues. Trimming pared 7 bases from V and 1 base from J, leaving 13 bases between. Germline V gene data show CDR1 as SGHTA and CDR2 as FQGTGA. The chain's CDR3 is CASTDPRVNTGELFF. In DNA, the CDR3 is TGTGCCAGCACCGACCCGAGAGTGAACACCGGGGAGCTGTTTTTT.

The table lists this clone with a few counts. CDR3 in amino acids: CASSGEPDTQYF. The CDR3 DNA reads TGTGCCAGTTCGGGAGAACCAGATACGCAGTATTTT. The chain uses TRBV7-9 and TRBJ2-3; possibly TRBD2 for D (6 bases). The germline V and J ends were trimmed by 9 bases and 4 bases, with 11 bases remaining between them. This CDR3 has 12 amino acids. CDR1 SEHNR and CDR2 FQNEAQ come from the germline V gene (reference sequence).

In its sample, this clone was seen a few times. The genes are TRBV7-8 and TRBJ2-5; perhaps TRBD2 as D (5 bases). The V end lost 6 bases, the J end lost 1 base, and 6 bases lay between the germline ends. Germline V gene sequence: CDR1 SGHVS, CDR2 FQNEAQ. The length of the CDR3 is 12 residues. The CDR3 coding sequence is TGTGCCAGCAGGACTATCCAAGAGACCCAGTACTTC. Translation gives CASRTIQETQYF.